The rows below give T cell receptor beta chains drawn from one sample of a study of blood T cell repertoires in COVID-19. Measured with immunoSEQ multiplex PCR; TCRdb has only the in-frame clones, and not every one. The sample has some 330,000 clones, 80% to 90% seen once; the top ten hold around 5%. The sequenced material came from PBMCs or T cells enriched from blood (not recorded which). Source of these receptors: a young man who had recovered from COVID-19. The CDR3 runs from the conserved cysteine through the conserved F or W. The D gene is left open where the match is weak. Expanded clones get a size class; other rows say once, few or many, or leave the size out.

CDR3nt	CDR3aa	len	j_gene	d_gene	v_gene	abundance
TGTGCCAGCAGCGAGCCCTCGGGGGGGATTGGAGAGACCCAGTACTTC	CASSEPSGGIGETQYF	16	TRBJ2-5	TRBD2	TRBV9	NA
TGTGCCTGGAGTGCTACAGCTTACACTGAAGCTTTCTTT	CAWSATAYTEAFF	13	TRBJ1-1	NA	TRBV30	NA
TGTGCCAGCAGCTCCGGGACAGGGGGTTTAGAAGCTTTCTTT	CASSSGTGGLEAFF	14	TRBJ1-1	TRBD1	TRBV6-5	NA
TGTGCCAGCAGCTCAGAGGTAGGACTTGAGCAGCCCCAGCATTTT	CASSSEVGLEQPQHF	15	TRBJ1-5	NA	TRBV7-8	NA
TGTGCCAGCAGTTACCGGGAGGGGGGCGTCTACGAGCAGTACTTC	CASSYREGGVYEQYF	15	TRBJ2-7	TRBD2	TRBV6-5	NA
TGTGCCAGCAGTGAAGACACCATCACCTACGAGCAGTACTTC	CASSEDTITYEQYF	14	TRBJ2-7	NA	TRBV6-1	NA
TGTGCCAGCAGCTTTGGAGCGGGGGGGCAAGAGACCCAGTACTTC	CASSFGAGGQETQYF	15	TRBJ2-5	TRBD2	TRBV11-2	NA
TGTGCCAGCAGTACAGATAGGGAGGGCAATCAGCCCCAGCATTTT	CASSTDREGNQPQHF	15	TRBJ1-5	NA	TRBV6-2/TRBV6-3	few
TGCGCCAGCAGTGAACCGGGACAGGGGTTCGCGGATACGCAGTATTTT	CASSEPGQGFADTQYF	16	TRBJ2-3	TRBD1	TRBV10-2	NA
TGTGCCACCAGCGCAGGTGCTCAAGAGACCCAGTACTTC	CATSAGAQETQYF	13	TRBJ2-5	NA	TRBV15	once
TGTGCCAGCAGTTCTTCCGGGACATACTCCTACGAGCAGTACTTC	CASSSSGTYSYEQYF	15	TRBJ2-7	NA	TRBV28	once
TGTGCCAGCAGTTTATATGGGGGCAGCGGTGAAGCTTTCTTT	CASSLYGGSGEAFF	14	TRBJ1-1	NA	TRBV28	NA
TGTGCCAGCAGCGGGACCTACGAGCAGTACTTC	CASSGTYEQYF	11	TRBJ2-7	NA	TRBV12-3/TRBV12-4	once
TGTGCCACCAGCAGAGTGGGAGGGAGGACCCAGTACTTC	CATSRVGGRTQYF	13	TRBJ2-5	TRBD2	TRBV15	NA
TGTGCCAGCATGGTCGAGGGCTACGCTTTCTTT	CASMVEGYAFF	11	TRBJ1-1	NA	TRBV6-4	NA
TGTGCCAGCAGTTACGGCAGCAATCAGCCCCAGCATTTT	CASSYGSNQPQHF	13	TRBJ1-5	NA	TRBV6-5	NA
TGTGCCAGCAGCGTAGTAATAAATTCACCCCTCCACTTT	CASSVVINSPLHF	13	TRBJ1-6	NA	TRBV9	NA
TGTGCCAGCACTAGGACGGAGGATGAAAAACTGTTTTTT	CASTRTEDEKLFF	13	TRBJ1-4	NA	TRBV5-8	NA
TGTGCCAGCTCACAACAGGGAGATACGCAGTATTTT	CASSQQGDTQYF	12	TRBJ2-3	NA	TRBV18	NA
TGTGCCAGCAGCTTAAGCGACAGAGTAGGCGGCTACACCTTC	CASSLSDRVGGYTF	14	TRBJ1-2	NA	TRBV11-2	once
TGTGCCAGCAGCTTAGTGGCCCGGGGCTCCTACAATGAGCAGTTCTTC	CASSLVARGSYNEQFF	16	TRBJ2-1	NA	TRBV11-2	NA
TGCAGTGCCGGGGACTCCCTTCAGCAGTTCTTC	CSAGDSLQQFF	11	TRBJ2-1	NA	TRBV20-1	NA
NA	CASSKALWGQGARGYTF	17	TRBJ1-2	NA	TRBV21-1	NA
TGCGCCAGCAGCATCCGACAGGGGGCAGATACGCAGTATTTT	CASSIRQGADTQYF	14	TRBJ2-3	TRBD1	TRBV5-1	NA
TGTGCCAGCAGCTTGGAAGTTAGCGGGGGGTCCAAGACCCAGTACTTC	CASSLEVSGGSKTQYF	16	TRBJ2-5	TRBD2	TRBV5-5	NA
TGTGCCAGCAGCCCAGTACGGGGTGAGTCGCAGCCCCAGCATTTT	CASSPVRGESQPQHF	15	TRBJ1-5	NA	TRBV27	NA
TGTGCCAGCAGCTCATACAGGGCAAACTACGAGCAGTACTTC	CASSSYRANYEQYF	14	TRBJ2-7	NA	TRBV11-2	NA
TGTGCCAGCAGCCGGGCGGGGGGGATATACGAGCAGTACTTC	CASSRAGGIYEQYF	14	TRBJ2-7	TRBD2	TRBV3-1/TRBV3-2	NA
TGTGCCAGCAGCGCCCTAGCGGGGGCCTACGAGCAGTACTTC	CASSALAGAYEQYF	14	TRBJ2-7	TRBD2	TRBV11-2	NA
TGTGCCAGCAGTCTCGACAGTACCGGGGAGCTGTTTTTT	CASSLDSTGELFF	13	TRBJ2-2	NA	TRBV2	few
TGTGCCAGCAGCCTCGGGGGGGGTTCACCCCTCCACTTT	CASSLGGGSPLHF	13	TRBJ1-6	NA	TRBV12-3/TRBV12-4	once
TGTGCCTGGGGGAGACAGGCGGGAAACACCATATATTTT	CAWGRQAGNTIYF	13	TRBJ1-3	NA	TRBV30	NA
TGTGCCTGGACAAGACAGGAGAACGAGCAGTACTTC	CAWTRQENEQYF	12	TRBJ2-7	NA	TRBV30	NA
TGCGCCAGCAGCCCTACAGGGGGCGGGAAGGGCTACACCTTC	CASSPTGGGKGYTF	14	TRBJ1-2	TRBD1	TRBV5-1	NA
TGTGCCAGCAGCGTAGTTTGGACTAGCGGCCCCAATGAGCAGTTCTTC	CASSVVWTSGPNEQFF	16	TRBJ2-1	TRBD2	TRBV9	NA
TGTGCCAGCAGGACCGGGTCCACGCGGGCTGAAGCTTTCTTT	CASRTGSTRAEAFF	14	TRBJ1-1	NA	TRBV28	NA
TGCAGCGTTGAAGAACCGGGACAGGGGTTAAGTGGCTACGAGCAGTACTTC	CSVEEPGQGLSGYEQYF	17	TRBJ2-7	TRBD1	TRBV29-1	NA
TGTGCCAGTAGTATTATCGGGGGGGGCACAGATACGCAGTATTTT	CASSIIGGGTDTQYF	15	TRBJ2-3	TRBD2	TRBV19	NA
TGCAGCGTTGGGGTCGGGGGGGCGAGGGATACGCAGTATTTT	CSVGVGGARDTQYF	14	TRBJ2-3	TRBD2	TRBV29-1	NA
TGTGCCAGCAGCCCCGGGACCGGGGAGCTGTTTTTT	CASSPGTGELFF	12	TRBJ2-2	NA	TRBV7-9	NA
TGTGCCAGCAGTAAACTAGCGGGAGGCACAGATACGCAGTATTTT	CASSKLAGGTDTQYF	15	TRBJ2-3	TRBD2	TRBV6-5	few
TGTGCCAGCAGCTTGGCAGTCACAGATACGCAGTATTTT	CASSLAVTDTQYF	13	TRBJ2-3	NA	TRBV7-6	NA
TGTGCCAGCTCACCCCAGGGAGGAGCCACTGAAGCTTTCTTT	CASSPQGGATEAFF	14	TRBJ1-1	NA	TRBV18	few
TGTGCCAGTAGTGCTACCTCCTACAGGGTTTCTGGGGCCAACGTCCTGACTTTC	CASSATSYRVSGANVLTF	18	TRBJ2-6	NA	TRBV19	NA
TGTGCCAGCAGTGATCGGGAATATAATTCACCCCTCCACTTT	CASSDREYNSPLHF	14	TRBJ1-6	NA	TRBV6-1	NA
TGTGCCAGCAGAGGGAGTCCCTATGGCTACACCTTC	CASRGSPYGYTF	12	TRBJ1-2	NA	TRBV5-6	NA
TGCGCCAGCACCTCAGACAGGTACAATGAGCAGTTCTTC	CASTSDRYNEQFF	13	TRBJ2-1	NA	TRBV5-1	NA
TGTGCCAGCAGCTTAGTTTCGAAGGGGGCGAGCGAGCAGTACTTC	CASSLVSKGASEQYF	15	TRBJ2-7	TRBD1	TRBV13	NA
TGTGCCAGCACTCCACAGACCTACGAGCAGTACTTC	CASTPQTYEQYF	12	TRBJ2-7	NA	TRBV2	NA
TGTGCCACCAGCAACGGGACAGGGAATGAAAAACTGTTTTTT	CATSNGTGNEKLFF	14	TRBJ1-4	TRBD1	TRBV15	NA
TGTGCCAGCAGTCCCTCTCCAGTGACCTACGAGCAGTACTTC	CASSPSPVTYEQYF	14	TRBJ2-7	NA	TRBV6-5	NA
TGTGCCAGCAGTACCAGGGTGGGTGGCTACACCTTC	CASSTRVGGYTF	12	TRBJ1-2	NA	TRBV12-3/TRBV12-4	NA
TGTGCCAGCACCCAGACTAGCGGGGGGGTTGGAACCGGGGAGCTGTTTTTT	CASTQTSGGVGTGELFF	17	TRBJ2-2	TRBD2	TRBV5-4	NA
TGTGCCAGCAGCGCCTCCGGGACACTAACCTACGAGCAGTACTTC	CASSASGTLTYEQYF	15	TRBJ2-7	NA	TRBV9	NA
TGCGCCAGCAGCTTGGAATCGTTGAACTATGGCTACACCTTC	CASSLESLNYGYTF	14	TRBJ1-2	NA	TRBV5-1	NA
TGTGCCAGCAGCTTGCCAGCTAGCTCTGGAAACACCATATATTTT	CASSLPASSGNTIYF	15	TRBJ1-3	NA	TRBV5-4	NA